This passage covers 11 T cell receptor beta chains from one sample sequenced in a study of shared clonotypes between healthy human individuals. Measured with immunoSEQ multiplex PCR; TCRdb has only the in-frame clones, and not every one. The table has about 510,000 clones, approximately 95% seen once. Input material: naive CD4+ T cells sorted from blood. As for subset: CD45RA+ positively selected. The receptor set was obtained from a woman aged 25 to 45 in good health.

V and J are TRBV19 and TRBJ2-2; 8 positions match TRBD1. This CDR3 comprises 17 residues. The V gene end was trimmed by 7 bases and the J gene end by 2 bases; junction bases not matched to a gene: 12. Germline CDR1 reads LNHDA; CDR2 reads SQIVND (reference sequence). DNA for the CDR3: TGTGCCAGTACCGCCCTAGACCAGGGGGCCAACACCGGGGAGCTGTTTTTT. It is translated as CASTALDQGANTGELFF.

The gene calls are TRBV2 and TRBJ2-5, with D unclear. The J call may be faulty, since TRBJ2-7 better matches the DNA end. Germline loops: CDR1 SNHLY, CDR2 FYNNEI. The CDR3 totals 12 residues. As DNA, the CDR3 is TGTGCCAGCAAAGCGCAGAACTACGAGCAGTACTTC. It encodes CASKAQNYEQYF.

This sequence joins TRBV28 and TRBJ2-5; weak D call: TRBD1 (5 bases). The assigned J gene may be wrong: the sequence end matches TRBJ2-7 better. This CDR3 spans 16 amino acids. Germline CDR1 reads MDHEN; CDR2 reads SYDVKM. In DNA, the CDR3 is TGTGCCAGCAGTTTCCGGTGGGGTCAGGGATCCTACGAGCAGTACTTC. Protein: CASSFRWGQGSYEQYF.

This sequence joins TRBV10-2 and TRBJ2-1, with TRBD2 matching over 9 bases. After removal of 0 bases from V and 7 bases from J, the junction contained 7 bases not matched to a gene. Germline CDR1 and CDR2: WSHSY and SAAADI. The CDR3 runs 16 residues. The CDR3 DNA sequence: TGCGCCAGCAGTGAGTCTGCGGGAGGGCGGGTAAATGAGCAGTTCTTC. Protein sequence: CASSESAGGRVNEQFF.

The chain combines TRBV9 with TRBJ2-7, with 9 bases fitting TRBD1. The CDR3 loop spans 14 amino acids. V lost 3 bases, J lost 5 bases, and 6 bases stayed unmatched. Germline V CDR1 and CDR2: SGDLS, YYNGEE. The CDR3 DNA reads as TGTGCCAGCAGCGCCCGGGACAGGGACCACGAGCAGTACTTC. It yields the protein CASSARDRDHEQYF.

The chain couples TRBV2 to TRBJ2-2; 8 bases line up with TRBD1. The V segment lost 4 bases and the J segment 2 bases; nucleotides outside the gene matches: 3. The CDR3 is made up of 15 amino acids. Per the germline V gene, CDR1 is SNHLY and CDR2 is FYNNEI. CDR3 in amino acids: CASSGTGINTGELFF. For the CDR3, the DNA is TGTGCCAGCAGTGGGACAGGGATCAACACCGGGGAGCTGTTTTTT.

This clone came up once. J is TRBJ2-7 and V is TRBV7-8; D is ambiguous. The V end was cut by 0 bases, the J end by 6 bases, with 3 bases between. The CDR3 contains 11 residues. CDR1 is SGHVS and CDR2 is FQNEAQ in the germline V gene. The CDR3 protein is CASSLAGEQYF. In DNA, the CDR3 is TGTGCCAGCAGCTTAGCCGGCGAGCAGTACTTC. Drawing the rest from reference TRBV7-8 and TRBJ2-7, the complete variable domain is GAGVSQSPRYKVAKRGQDVALRCDPISGHVSLFWYQQALGQGPEFLTYFQNEAQLDKSGLPSDRFFAERPEGSVSTLKIQRTQQEDSAVYLCASSLAGEQYFGPGTRLTVT.

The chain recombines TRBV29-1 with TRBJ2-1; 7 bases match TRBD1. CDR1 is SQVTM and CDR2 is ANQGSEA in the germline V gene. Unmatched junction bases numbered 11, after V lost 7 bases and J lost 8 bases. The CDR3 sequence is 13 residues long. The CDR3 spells CSATGPTVDEQFF. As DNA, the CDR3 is TGCAGCGCGACAGGGCCCACTGTGGATGAGCAGTTCTTC.

The CDR3 region has the DNA TGCGCCAGCGGGACACGGGCAGAGTGGGAGACCCAGTACTTC. It yields the protein CASGTRAEWETQYF. This chain joins TRBV5-1 and TRBJ2-5; TRBD1 is a possible D gene (6 bases). CDR3 size: 14 residues. The V end lost 7 bases, the J end lost 5 bases, and 18 bases lay between the germline ends. Germline-derived CDR1 and CDR2 are SGHRS and YFSETQ.

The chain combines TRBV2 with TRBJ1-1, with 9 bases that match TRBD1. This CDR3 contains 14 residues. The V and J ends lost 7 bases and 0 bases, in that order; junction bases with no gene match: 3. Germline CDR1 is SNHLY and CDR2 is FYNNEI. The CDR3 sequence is CASIGTGLNTEAFF. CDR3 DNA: TGTGCCAGCATTGGGACAGGGTTGAACACTGAAGCTTTCTTT.

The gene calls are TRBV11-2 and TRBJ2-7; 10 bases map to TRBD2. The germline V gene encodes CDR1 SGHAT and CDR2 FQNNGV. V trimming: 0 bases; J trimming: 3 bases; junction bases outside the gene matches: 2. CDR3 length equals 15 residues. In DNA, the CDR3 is TGTGCCAGCAGCTTAGATGGACTAGCGGTCTACGAGCAGTACTTC. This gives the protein CASSLDGLAVYEQYF.